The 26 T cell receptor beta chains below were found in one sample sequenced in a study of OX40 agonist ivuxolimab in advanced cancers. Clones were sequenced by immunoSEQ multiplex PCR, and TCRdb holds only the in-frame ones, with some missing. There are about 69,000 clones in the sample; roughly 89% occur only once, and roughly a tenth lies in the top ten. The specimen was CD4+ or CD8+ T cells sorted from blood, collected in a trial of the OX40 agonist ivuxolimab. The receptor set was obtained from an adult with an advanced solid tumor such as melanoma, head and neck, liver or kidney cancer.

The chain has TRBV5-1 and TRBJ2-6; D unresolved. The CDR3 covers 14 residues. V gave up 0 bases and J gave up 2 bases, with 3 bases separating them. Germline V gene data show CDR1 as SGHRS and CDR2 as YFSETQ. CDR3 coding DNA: TGCGCCAGCAGCTTGGACCCTGGGGCCAACGTCCTGACTTTC. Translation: CASSLDPGANVLTF. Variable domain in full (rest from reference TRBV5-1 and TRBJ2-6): KAGVTQTPRYLIKTRGQQVTLSCSPISGHRSVSWYQQTPGQGLQFLFEYFSETQRNKGNFPGRFSGRQFSNSRSEMNVSTLELGDSALYLCASSLDPGANVLTFGAGSRLTVL.

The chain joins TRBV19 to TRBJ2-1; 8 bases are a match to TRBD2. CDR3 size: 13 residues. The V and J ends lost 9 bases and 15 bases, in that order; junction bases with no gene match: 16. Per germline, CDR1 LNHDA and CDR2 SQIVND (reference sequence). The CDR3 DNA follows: TGTGCCAGCAGCTTACAGCGGGAGTCGTCAATGTTCTTC. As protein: CASSLQRESSMFF.

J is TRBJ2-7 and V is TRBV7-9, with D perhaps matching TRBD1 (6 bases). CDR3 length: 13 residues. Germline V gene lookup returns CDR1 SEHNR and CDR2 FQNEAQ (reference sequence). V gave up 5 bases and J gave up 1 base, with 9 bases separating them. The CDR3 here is CASSEQGSYEQYF. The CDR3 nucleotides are TGTGCCAGCAGCGAACAGGGTTCCTACGAGCAGTACTTC.

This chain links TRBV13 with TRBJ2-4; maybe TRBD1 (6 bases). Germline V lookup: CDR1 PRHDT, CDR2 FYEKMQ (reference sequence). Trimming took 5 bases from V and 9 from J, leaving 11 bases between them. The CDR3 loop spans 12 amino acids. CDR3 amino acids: CASSRDTGIQYF. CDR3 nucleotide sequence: TGTGCCAGCAGCAGGGACACCGGCATTCAGTACTTC.

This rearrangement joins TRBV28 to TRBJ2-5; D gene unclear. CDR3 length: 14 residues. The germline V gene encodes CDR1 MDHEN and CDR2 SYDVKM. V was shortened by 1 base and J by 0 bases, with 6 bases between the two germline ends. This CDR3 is CASSLLNNQETQYF. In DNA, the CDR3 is TGTGCCAGCAGTTTATTGAACAACCAAGAGACCCAGTACTTC.

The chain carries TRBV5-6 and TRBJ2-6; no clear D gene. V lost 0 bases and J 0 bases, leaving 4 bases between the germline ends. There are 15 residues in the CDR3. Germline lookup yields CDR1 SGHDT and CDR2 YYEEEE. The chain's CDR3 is CASSLDVSGANVLTF. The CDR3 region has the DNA TGTGCCAGCAGCTTGGACGTCTCTGGGGCCAACGTCCTGACTTTC.

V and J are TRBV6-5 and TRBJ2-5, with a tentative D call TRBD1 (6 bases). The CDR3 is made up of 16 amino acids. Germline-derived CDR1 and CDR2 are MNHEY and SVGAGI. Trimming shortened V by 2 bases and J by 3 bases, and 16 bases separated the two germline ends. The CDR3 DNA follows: TGTGCCAGCAGTTACCTACCGGGACATGGAGAAGAGACCCAGTACTTC. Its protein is CASSYLPGHGEETQYF.

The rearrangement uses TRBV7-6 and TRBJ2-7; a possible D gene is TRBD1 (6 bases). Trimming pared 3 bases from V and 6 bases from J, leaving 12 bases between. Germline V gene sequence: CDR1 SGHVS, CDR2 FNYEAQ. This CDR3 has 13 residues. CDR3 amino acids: CASSLKGQGEQYF. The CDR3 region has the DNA TGTGCCAGCAGCTTGAAGGGACAAGGCGAGCAGTACTTC.

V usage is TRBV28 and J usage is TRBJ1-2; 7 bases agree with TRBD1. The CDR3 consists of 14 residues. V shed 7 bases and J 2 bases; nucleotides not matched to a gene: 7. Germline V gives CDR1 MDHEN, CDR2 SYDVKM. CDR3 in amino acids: CASIYRDRNYGYTF. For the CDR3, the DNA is TGTGCCAGCATTTACCGGGACAGAAACTATGGCTACACCTTC.

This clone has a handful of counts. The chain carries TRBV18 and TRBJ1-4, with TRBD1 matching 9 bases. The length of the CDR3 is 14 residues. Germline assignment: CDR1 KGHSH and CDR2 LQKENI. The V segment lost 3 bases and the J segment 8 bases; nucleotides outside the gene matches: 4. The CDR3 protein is CASSPGQGREKLFF. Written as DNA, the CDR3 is TGTGCCAGCTCACCCGGACAGGGGAGGGAAAAACTGTTTTTT. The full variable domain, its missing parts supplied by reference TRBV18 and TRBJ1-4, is NAGVMQNPRHLVRRRGQEARLRCSPMKGHSHVYWYRQLPEEGLKFMVYLQKENIIDESGMPKERFSAEFPKEGPSILRIQQVVRGDSAAYFCASSPGQGREKLFFGSGTQLSVL.

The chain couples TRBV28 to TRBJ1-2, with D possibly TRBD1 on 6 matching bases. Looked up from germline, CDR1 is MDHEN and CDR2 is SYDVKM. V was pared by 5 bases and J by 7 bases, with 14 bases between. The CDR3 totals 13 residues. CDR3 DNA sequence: TGTGCCAGCAGTGTACAGGGTTTCGGTGGCTACACCTTC. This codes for CASSVQGFGGYTF.

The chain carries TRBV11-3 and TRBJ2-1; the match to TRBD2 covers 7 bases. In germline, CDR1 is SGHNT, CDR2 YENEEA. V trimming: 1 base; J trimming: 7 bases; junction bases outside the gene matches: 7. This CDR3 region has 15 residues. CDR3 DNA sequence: TGTGCCAGCAGCTTAGTCTCGGGAGGTCTAAATGAGCAGTTCTTC. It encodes CASSLVSGGLNEQFF.

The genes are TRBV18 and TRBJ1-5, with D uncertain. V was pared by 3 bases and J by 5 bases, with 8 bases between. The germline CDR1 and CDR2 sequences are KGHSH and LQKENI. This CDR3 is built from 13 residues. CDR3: CASSPALDQPQHF. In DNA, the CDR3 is TGTGCCAGCTCACCCGCTTTGGATCAGCCCCAGCATTTT. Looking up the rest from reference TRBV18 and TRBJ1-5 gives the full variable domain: NAGVMQNPRHLVRRRGQEARLRCSPMKGHSHVYWYRQLPEEGLKFMVYLQKENIIDESGMPKERFSAEFPKEGPSILRIQQVVRGDSAAYFCASSPALDQPQHFGDGTRLSIL.

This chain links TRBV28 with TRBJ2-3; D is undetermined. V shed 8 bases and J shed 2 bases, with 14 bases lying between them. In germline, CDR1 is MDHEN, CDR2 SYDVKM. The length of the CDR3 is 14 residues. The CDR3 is CASCKGRTTDTQYF. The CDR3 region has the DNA TGTGCCAGCTGCAAAGGGCGGACCACAGATACGCAGTATTTT.

CDR3 DNA: TGTGCCAGCAGCCCAGACAGGGCCATCAACGAGCAGTACTTC. It translates to CASSPDRAINEQYF. V and J are TRBV7-6 and TRBJ2-7; 7 nucleotides align to TRBD1. CDR1 is SGHVS and CDR2 is FNYEAQ in the germline V gene. V gave up 5 bases and J gave up 5 bases; unmatched junction bases: 9. CDR3 length equals 14 residues.

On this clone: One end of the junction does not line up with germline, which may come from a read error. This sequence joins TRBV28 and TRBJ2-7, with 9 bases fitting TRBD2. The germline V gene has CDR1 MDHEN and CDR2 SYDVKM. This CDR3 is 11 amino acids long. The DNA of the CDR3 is TGTGCCAGCAGCTCCAGGACTAGCGTTAGCTTC. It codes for CASSSRTSVSF.

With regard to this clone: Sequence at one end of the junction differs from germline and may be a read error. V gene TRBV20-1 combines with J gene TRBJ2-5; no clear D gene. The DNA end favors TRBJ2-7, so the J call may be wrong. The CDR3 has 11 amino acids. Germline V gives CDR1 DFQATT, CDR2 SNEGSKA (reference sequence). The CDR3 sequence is CSARGRIEQYF. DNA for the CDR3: TGCAGTGCGAGAGGAAGGATCGAGCAGTACTTC.

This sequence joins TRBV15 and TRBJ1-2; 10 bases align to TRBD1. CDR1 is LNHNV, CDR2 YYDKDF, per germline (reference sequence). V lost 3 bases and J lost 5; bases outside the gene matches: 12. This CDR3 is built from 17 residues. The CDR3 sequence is CATSSLGQGNPRYGYTF. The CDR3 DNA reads TGTGCCACCAGCAGCCTGGGACAGGGGAACCCTCGATATGGCTACACCTTC.

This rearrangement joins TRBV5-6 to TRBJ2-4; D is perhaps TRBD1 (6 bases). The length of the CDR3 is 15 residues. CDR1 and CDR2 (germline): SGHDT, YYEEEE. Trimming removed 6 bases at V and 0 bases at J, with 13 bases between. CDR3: CASTLYREAKNIQYF. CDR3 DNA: TGTGCCAGCACCCTCTACAGGGAAGCCAAAAACATTCAGTACTTC.

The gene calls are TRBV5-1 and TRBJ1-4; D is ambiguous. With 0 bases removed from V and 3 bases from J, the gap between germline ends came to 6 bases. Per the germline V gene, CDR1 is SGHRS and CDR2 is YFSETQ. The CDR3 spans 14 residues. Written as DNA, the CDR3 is TGCGCCAGCAGCTTGGGTGCAGCTAATGAAAAACTGTTTTTT. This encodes CASSLGAANEKLFF.

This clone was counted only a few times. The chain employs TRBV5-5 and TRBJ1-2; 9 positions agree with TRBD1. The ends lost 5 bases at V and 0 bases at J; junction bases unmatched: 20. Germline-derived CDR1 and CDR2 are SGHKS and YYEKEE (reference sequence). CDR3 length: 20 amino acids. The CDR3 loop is CASSLILGQGPLSPNYGYTF. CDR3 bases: TGTGCCAGCAGTTTGATTTTGGGACAGGGACCACTATCCCCTAACTATGGCTACACCTTC. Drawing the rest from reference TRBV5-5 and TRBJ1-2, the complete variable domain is DAGVTQSPTHLIKTRGQQVTLRCSPISGHKSVSWYQQVLGQGPQFIFQYYEKEERGRGNFPDRFSARQFPNYSSELNVNALLLGDSALYLCASSLILGQGPLSPNYGYTFGSGTRLTVV.

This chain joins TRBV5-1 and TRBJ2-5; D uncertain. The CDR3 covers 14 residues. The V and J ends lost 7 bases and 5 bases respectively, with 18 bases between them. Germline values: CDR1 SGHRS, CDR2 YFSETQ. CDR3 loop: CASGLHGSWETQYF. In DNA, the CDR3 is TGCGCCAGCGGGCTACATGGATCTTGGGAGACCCAGTACTTC. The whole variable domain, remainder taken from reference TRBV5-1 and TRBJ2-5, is KAGVTQTPRYLIKTRGQQVTLSCSPISGHRSVSWYQQTPGQGLQFLFEYFSETQRNKGNFPGRFSGRQFSNSRSEMNVSTLELGDSALYLCASGLHGSWETQYFGPGTRLLVL.

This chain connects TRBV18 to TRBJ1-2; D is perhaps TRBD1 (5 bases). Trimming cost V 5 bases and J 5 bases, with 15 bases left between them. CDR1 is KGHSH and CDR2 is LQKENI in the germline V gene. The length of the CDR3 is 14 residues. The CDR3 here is CASSTSGGAYGYTF. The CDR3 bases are TGTGCCAGCTCAACCTCAGGTGGGGCGTATGGCTACACCTTC. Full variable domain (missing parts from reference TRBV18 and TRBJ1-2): NAGVMQNPRHLVRRRGQEARLRCSPMKGHSHVYWYRQLPEEGLKFMVYLQKENIIDESGMPKERFSAEFPKEGPSILRIQQVVRGDSAAYFCASSTSGGAYGYTFGSGTRLTVV.

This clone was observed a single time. CDR3 protein: CAWSAGTGRFEQYF. DNA for the CDR3: TGTGCCTGGAGTGCCGGGACAGGGAGATTCGAGCAGTACTTC. The V call is TRBV30, the J call TRBJ2-7, with TRBD1 matching 9 bases. The V and J ends lost 1 base and 6 bases, in that order; junction bases with no gene match: 7. This CDR3 is 14 amino acids long. The germline V gene has CDR1 GTSNPN and CDR2 SVGIG (reference sequence).

The CDR3: CASSQGDSSYEQYF. CDR3 sequence (DNA): TGTGCCAGCAGCCAAGGAGACAGCTCCTACGAGCAGTACTTC. The gene calls are TRBV4-2 and TRBJ2-7; tentative D call: TRBD1 (5 bases). Looked up from germline, CDR1 is LGHNA and CDR2 is YNFKEQ. The CDR3 consists of 14 residues. V was pared by 1 base and J by 0 bases, with 7 bases between.

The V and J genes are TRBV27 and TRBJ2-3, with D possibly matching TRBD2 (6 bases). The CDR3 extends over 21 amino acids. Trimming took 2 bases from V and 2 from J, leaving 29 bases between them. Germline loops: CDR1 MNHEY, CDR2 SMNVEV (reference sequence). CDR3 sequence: CASSLTQSGWSGSTSTDTQYF. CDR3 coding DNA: TGTGCCAGCAGTTTAACCCAATCAGGGTGGAGCGGGTCAACCTCCACAGATACGCAGTATTTT.